Following are 18 T cell receptor beta chains from one sample sequenced in a study of patients and donors after allogeneic stem cell transplantation. Via MiXCR, TCRdb re-called the RT-PCR reads, giving one row per CDR3 protein. The data contain some 880,000 distinct CDR3 sequences, about a sixth of them singletons. The sequencing sample was made of blood, either unsorted or a sorted T cell fraction (not recorded which). The receptors originated from a human donor who was either an allogeneic HSCT recipient or a stem cell or donor lymphocyte infusion donor (not recorded which). It is not recorded whose cells these are; they may come from a transplant donor.

This clonotype was counted between two and nine times. The chain combines TRBV3-1 with TRBJ2-3, with a tentative D call TRBD2 (6 bases). With 1 base removed from V and 4 bases from J, the gap between germline ends came to 21 bases. The CDR3 consists of 18 residues. Germline loops: CDR1 LGHDT, CDR2 YNNKEL (reference sequence). The CDR3 here is CASSQGRDLRAVADTQYF. CDR3 coding DNA: TGTGCCAGCAGCCAAGGGCGGGACCTCCGGGCTGTGGCAGATACGCAGTATTTT.

This chain's CDR3 is CATSTRDRASGIYNEQFF. The DNA for the CDR3 is TGTGCCACCAGCACTCGGGACCGGGCTAGCGGGATCTACAATGAGCAGTTCTTC. The rearrangement uses TRBV15 and TRBJ2-1; 9 bases are a match to TRBD2. This CDR3 has 18 amino acids. J lost 3 bases, V lost 4 bases, and 13 bases had no gene match. Germline loops: CDR1 LNHNV, CDR2 YYDKDF (reference sequence).

This clonotype was picked up a small number of times. The CDR3 DNA is TGTGCCACCAGTACCGACAGCTTCTATGGCTACACCTTC. It encodes CATSTDSFYGYTF. The genes are TRBV24-1 and TRBJ1-2; D might be TRBD1 (5 bases). This CDR3 comprises 13 residues. The germline gives CDR1 KGHDR, CDR2 SFDVKD. V was clipped by 6 bases and J by 4 bases, with 11 bases between them.

This clonotype was found once. This sequence joins TRBV20-1 and TRBJ2-7; 10 bases are a match to TRBD2. The CDR3 has 15 amino acids. V shed 1 base, J shed 6 bases, and the junction held 9 bases outside the gene matches. In germline, CDR1 is DFQATT, CDR2 SNEGSKA (reference sequence). The DNA for the CDR3 is TGCAGTGCTAGAGCGGGAATAGCGGGGGGTTCCGAGCAGTACTTC. Translated: CSARAGIAGGSEQYF.

This clonotype appeared a few times. The V and J genes are TRBV19 and TRBJ2-3; D might be TRBD2 (5 bases). The CDR3 consists of 17 residues. CDR1 LNHDA and CDR2 SQIVND come from the germline V gene (reference sequence). Trimming cost V 4 bases and J 3 bases, with 20 bases left between them. The CDR3 sequence is CASSTAGARKTTDTQYF. In DNA, the CDR3 is TGTGCCAGTAGTACCGCGGGCGCTAGGAAAACGACAGATACGCAGTATTTT.

The V and J genes are TRBV15 and TRBJ1-5; D is ambiguous. The germline V and J ends were trimmed by 0 bases and 1 base, with 13 bases remaining between them. This CDR3 region has 17 residues. Germline lookup yields CDR1 LNHNV and CDR2 YYDKDF (reference sequence). CDR3 residues: CATSRDLAGMSNQPQHF. The DNA for the CDR3 is TGTGCCACCAGCAGAGATCTCGCCGGGATGAGCAATCAGCCCCAGCATTTT. The variable domain in full, completed from reference TRBV15 and TRBJ1-5, reads DAMVIQNPRYQVTQFGKPVTLSCSQTLNHNVMYWYQQKSSQAPKLLFHYYDKDFNNEADTPDNFQSRRPNTSFCFLDIRSPGLGDTAMYLCATSRDLAGMSNQPQHFGDGTRLSIL.

The rearrangement links TRBV4-3 to TRBJ2-7; 8 bases align to TRBD1. CDR1 LGHNA and CDR2 YSLEER come from the germline V gene. The CDR3 contains 16 residues. V shed 3 bases and J 5 bases; nucleotides not matched to a gene: 12. This chain's CDR3 is CASSHTPGTGWDEQYF. For the CDR3, the DNA is TGCGCCAGCAGCCACACCCCCGGGACAGGCTGGGACGAGCAGTACTTC.

The rearrangement links TRBV7-8 to TRBJ2-7; TRBD1 is a possible D gene (6 bases). CDR1 is SGHVS and CDR2 is FQNEAQ in the germline V gene. The V end was cut by 8 bases, the J end by 6 bases, with 20 bases between. This CDR3 contains 14 residues. DNA of the CDR3: TGTGCCAGCTACAGGGAAACTGGTTCTCTCGAGCAGTACTTC. This gives the protein CASYRETGSLEQYF.

The chain joins TRBV4-3 to TRBJ2-7, with 11 positions matching TRBD2. Germline values: CDR1 LGHNA, CDR2 YSLEER. This CDR3 is 15 amino acids long. V gave up 4 bases and J gave up 4 bases; unmatched junction bases: 6. The CDR3 bases are TGCGCCAGCAGCCCCGGGACTAGCGGAGAGTACGAGCAGTACTTC. This encodes CASSPGTSGEYEQYF.

This chain links TRBV12-3 or TRBV12-4 with TRBJ2-5, with 9 bases lining up with TRBD2. The CDR3 is 14 residues long. With V trimmed by 3 bases and J by 7 bases, 6 bases remained unmatched. The CDR3 reads CASSLLAGARTQYF. The CDR3 DNA follows: TGTGCCAGCAGTTTGTTAGCGGGGGCCAGGACCCAGTACTTC.

This rearrangement joins TRBV21-1 to TRBJ1-4; the table assigns TRBD1, which was not confirmed against the DNA. TRBV21-1 is listed as a pseudogene. CDR3 length: 17 residues. The CDR3 nucleotides read TGTGCCAGCTACAAGGGCAGGGGAAGTGGGCCTAATGAAAAACTGTTTTTT. Residues: CASYKGRGSGPNEKLFF.

This clonotype appeared a few times. The chain couples TRBV20-1 to TRBJ2-7, with D tentatively TRBD2 (7 bases). The CDR3 totals 14 residues. CDR1 is DFQATT and CDR2 is SNEGSKA in the germline V gene (reference sequence). The V and J ends lost 4 bases and 0 bases respectively, with 13 bases between them. The CDR3 DNA sequence: TGCAGTGCTATAAAGGGGGGGAGCTCCTACGAGCAGTACTTC. It is translated as CSAIKGGSSYEQYF.

The chain couples TRBV11-2 to TRBJ2-2, with D perhaps TRBD2 (7 bases). This CDR3 contains 18 residues. The V end was cut by 5 bases, the J end by 5 bases, with 24 bases between. Germline CDR1 is SGHAT and CDR2 is FQNNGV. The CDR3 protein is CASSPLAGANSKTGELFF. The CDR3 coding sequence is TGTGCCAGCAGCCCGTTGGCGGGGGCGAACTCTAAGACCGGGGAGCTGTTTTTT. Full variable domain (missing parts from reference TRBV11-2 and TRBJ2-2): EAGVAQSPRYKIIEKRQSVAFWCNPISGHATLYWYQQILGQGPKLLIQFQNNGVVDDSQLPKDRFSAERLKGVDSTLKIQPAKLEDSAVYLCASSPLAGANSKTGELFFGEGSRLTVL.

The chain is built from TRBV20-1 and TRBJ1-1; maybe TRBD1 (6 bases). Trimming removed 6 bases from V and 1 base from J, with 21 bases in between. The CDR3 sequence is 16 residues long. The germline V gene encodes CDR1 DFQATT and CDR2 SNEGSKA (reference sequence). This chain's CDR3 is CSAGVRRGEGNTEAFF. The CDR3 DNA sequence: TGCAGTGCCGGAGTTAGGAGGGGGGAAGGGAACACTGAAGCTTTCTTT.

This clonotype was recorded at least ten times. The rearrangement joins TRBV5-1 to TRBJ2-3; the match to TRBD2 covers 7 bases. CDR1 SGHRS and CDR2 YFSETQ come from the germline V gene. The CDR3 consists of 16 residues. V lost 0 bases and J lost 2; bases outside the gene matches: 6. The CDR3 protein is CASSLEASGNTDTQYF. In DNA form, the CDR3 reads TGCGCCAGCAGCTTGGAGGCTAGCGGAAACACAGATACGCAGTATTTT.

This clonotype has only a few counts. The rearrangement links TRBV11-2 to TRBJ2-7; D is possibly TRBD1 (6 bases). Germline assignment: CDR1 SGHAT and CDR2 FQNNGV. V was shortened by 6 bases and J by 1 base, with 13 bases between the two germline ends. This CDR3 is built from 14 residues. This CDR3 reads CASRYGQQSYEQYF. The CDR3 DNA sequence: TGTGCCAGCAGGTACGGACAGCAATCCTACGAGCAGTACTTC.

This sequence joins TRBV20-1 and TRBJ2-1; TRBD2 might be the D (5 bases). The CDR3 runs to 16 residues. CDR1 DFQATT and CDR2 SNEGSKA come from the germline V gene (reference sequence). Between the trimmed V and J ends, which lost 2 bases and 2 bases, there was a span of 16 bases. The CDR3 DNA follows: TGCAGTGCTAGAAAGGGCGCGGGCCCGCCCTACAATGAGCAGTTCTTC. As protein: CSARKGAGPPYNEQFF.

The J gene is TRBJ2-3, the V gene TRBV5-1; D is perhaps TRBD1 (6 bases). Germline loops: CDR1 SGHRS, CDR2 YFSETQ. The CDR3 totals 13 residues. V gave up 4 bases and J gave up 9 bases, with 15 bases separating them. CDR3: CASSPEAQGTQYF. The CDR3 nucleotides are TGCGCCAGCAGCCCCGAAGCTCAGGGGACGCAGTATTTT.